This T cell receptor (beta chain) is from a study of blood T cell repertoires in COVID-19. Enrollees, roughly 18 to 89 years old, lived in about two dozen US areas. Cohort allocation depended upon clinical history that participants reported. Authors' methods: The assay estimated nucleated cells by amplifying reference gene primers. Profiling relied on immunoSEQ multiplex PCR, and the TCRdb table lists in-frame clones only, not all of them. V and J calls and clone size follow that table, whereas D and trimming were derived from the DNA. The repertoire holds 300,000 to 450,000 clones, roughly 84% seen once, with roughly 1% in the top ten. This clonotype originated in a woman in her twenties or thirties who had recovered from COVID-19. Specimen: PBMCs or T cells enriched from blood (not recorded which).

This chain's CDR3 is CASSQGTGVGYTF. The CDR3 DNA sequence: TGTGCCAGCAGCCAAGGGACAGGGGTCGGCTACACCTTC. The chain recombines TRBV3-1 (or the pseudogene TRBV3-2) with TRBJ1-2, with 9 bases lining up with TRBD1. CDR1 and CDR2 from the germline V gene are LGHDT and YNNKEL (reference sequence). With V trimmed by 1 base and J by 8 bases, 2 bases remained unmatched. This CDR3 contains 13 residues.